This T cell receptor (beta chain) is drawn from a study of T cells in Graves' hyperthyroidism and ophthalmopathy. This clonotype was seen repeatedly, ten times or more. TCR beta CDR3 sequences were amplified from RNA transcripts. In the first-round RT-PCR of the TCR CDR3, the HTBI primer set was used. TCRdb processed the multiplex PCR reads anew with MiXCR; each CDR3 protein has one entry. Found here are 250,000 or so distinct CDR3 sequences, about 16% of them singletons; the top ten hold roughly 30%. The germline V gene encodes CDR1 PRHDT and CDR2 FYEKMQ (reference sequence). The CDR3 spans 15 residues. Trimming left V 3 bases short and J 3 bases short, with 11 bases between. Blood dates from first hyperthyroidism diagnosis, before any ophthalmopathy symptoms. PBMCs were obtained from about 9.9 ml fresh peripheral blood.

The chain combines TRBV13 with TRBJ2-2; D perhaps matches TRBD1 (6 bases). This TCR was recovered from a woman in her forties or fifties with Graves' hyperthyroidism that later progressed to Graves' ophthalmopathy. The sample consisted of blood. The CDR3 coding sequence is TGTGCCAGCAGCTTCGGCAGGGGCGACACCGGGGAGCTGTTTTTT. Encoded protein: CASSFGRGDTGELFF. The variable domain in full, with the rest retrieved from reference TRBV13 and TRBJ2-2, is AAGVIQSPRHLIKEKRETATLKCYPIPRHDTVYWYQQGPGQDPQFLISFYEKMQSDKGSIPDRFSAQQFSDYHSELNMSSLELGDSALYFCASSFGRGDTGELFFGEGSRLTVL.